Below, one T cell receptor (beta chain) is given with its context. This clonotype was seen many times. It has no known antigen specificity. No clone much larger than this one lies a single base away; base qualities are absent. These data originate in a study of T cells in Graves' hyperthyroidism and ophthalmopathy (dated by TCRdb to about 2019). Some background on the complete study: Peripheral blood was sampled at the time of initial diagnosis, prior to any treatment. To identify distinguishing TCR V-J signatures, a discovery cohort of 90 to 100 patients was used, comprising 43 with Graves' ophthalmopathy and some 60 with stable Graves' hyperthyroidism. After blood sampling, hyperthyroidism patients were treated with methimazole at a starting dose of 30 mg daily, and ophthalmopathy patients were treated with high-dose intravenous methylprednisolone. Whether ophthalmopathy could be predicted prospectively was tested in an independent validation cohort made up of about 18 hyperthyroidism patients plus 17 patients who later progressed to ophthalmopathy. The paper reports TCR Vbeta CDR3 sequencing of approximately 140 peripheral blood samples: some 41 ophthalmopathy, over 70 hyperthyroidism and about 17 progressor patients. The approximately 90 discovery patients were randomly split 7:3 into training and test sets. In several Graves' hyperthyroidism patients, the study also compared T-cell repertoires from thyroid tissue with T-cell repertoires from blood.

Here is what the overall study found, with its caveats: Blood samples also contained most of the expanded thyroid clonotypes (frequency above 0.001), which suggests that blood repertoires may reflect thyroid immune responses. Ophthalmopathy was separated from stable hyperthyroidism by a 13 V-J signature model, with approximately 85% sensitivity and just over 81% specificity obtained in cross-validation and 80%/75% obtained in testing. No statistical method was used to fix the sample size in advance, and group allocation was not hidden from the investigators. During validation, the model predicted progression to ophthalmopathy a median of about 6.5 months ahead of onset, with roughly 65% sensitivity and about 72% specificity.

Ophthalmopathy patients had moderately to severely active disease, with a Clinical Activity Score of 3 or more, a NOSPECS grade of 4 or more, and a disease duration of less than 3 months. The study excluded patients with uncontrolled infections, other autoimmune diseases, pregnancy or lactation. Diagnoses relied on clinical symptoms, serum thyroxine and TRAb, thyroid ultrasound and orbital computed tomography. Ficoll-Paque density gradient centrifugation was used to isolate PBMCs from 8.5 to 10 ml of fresh peripheral blood. Total RNA was extracted using Trizol reagent, and RNA quality was assessed on an Agilent 2100 Bioanalyzer. The TCR beta CDR3 regions were amplified from the RNA transcripts. The first round of RT-PCR for the TCR CDR3 was performed with the HTBI primer set and the Qiagen OneStep RT-PCR kit. Libraries were constructed in a second round of multiplex PCR, after which size selection and purification were performed. Sequencing of the libraries was done on an Illumina HiSeq2000 using paired-end 100 bp reads. The authors processed their data as follows. Raw data were processed with SOAPnuke, discarding reads with adapters, uncalled bases, mean Phred below 15, or no exact constant-primer or identifier match. High-quality paired reads were merged using COPE v1.2.5, and each unique nucleotide sequence was defined as a clonotype. MiTCR v1.1 was used to align the clonotypes against IMGT TRBV, TRBD and TRBJ reference segments. Analysis was restricted to V-J combinations with a frequency above 0.0001, which covered 98% to 99.2% of repertoires. A TCS score was defined as the ratio between F50 (clonal expansion) and ExV (chaos), using BLOSUM62-based TCRdist between CDR3 peptides within each V-J. Welch's t-statistics and random forest reduced roughly 540 V-J features to 13, which were used in a naive Bayes classifier (R e1071). TCRdb ran its own pipeline on the public reads, namely fastp trimming at Q25 and MiXCR clone calling, and kept in-frame beta chains. Entries that share a CDR3 protein sequence are merged under the most common genes and DNA. TCRdb's processing, not the authors', yielded these V and J calls. Present in this sample are approximately 600,000 distinct CDR3 sequences, 14% of which were seen just once. Of the sample, more than 6% is held by the ten largest clones.

The source is a woman between 18 and 30 years old with Graves' ophthalmopathy. Sequenced: blood.

The CDR3 reads CATSDSNRSPYTDTQYF. The sequence in DNA is TGTGCCACCAGTGATTCTAACAGATCGCCCTACACAGATACGCAGTATTTT. Recombination connected TRBV24-1 to TRBJ2-3; the D gene cannot be named for sure. The germline ends are 16 bases apart after V is trimmed by 2 bases and J by 2 bases. Taken from cysteine to phenylalanine, the CDR3 has 17 residues. Just the 51-base CDR3 DNA is kept, in frame starting at base 1. As encoded in the germline V gene, CDR1 is KGHDR while CDR2 is SFDVKD.